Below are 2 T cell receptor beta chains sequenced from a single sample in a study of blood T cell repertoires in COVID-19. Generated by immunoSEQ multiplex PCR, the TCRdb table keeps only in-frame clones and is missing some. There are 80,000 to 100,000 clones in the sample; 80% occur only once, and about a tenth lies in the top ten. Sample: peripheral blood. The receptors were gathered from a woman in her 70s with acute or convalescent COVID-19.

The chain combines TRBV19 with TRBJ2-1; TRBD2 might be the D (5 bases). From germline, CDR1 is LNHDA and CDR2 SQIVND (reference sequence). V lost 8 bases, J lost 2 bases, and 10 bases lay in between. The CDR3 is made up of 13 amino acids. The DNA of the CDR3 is TGTGCCAGTCGGACTGGTCCCTACAATGAGCAGTTCTTC. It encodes CASRTGPYNEQFF.

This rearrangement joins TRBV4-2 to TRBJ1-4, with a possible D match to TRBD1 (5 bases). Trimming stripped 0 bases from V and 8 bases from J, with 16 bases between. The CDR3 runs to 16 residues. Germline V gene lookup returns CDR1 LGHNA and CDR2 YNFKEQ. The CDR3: CASSQDPIAGGEKLFF. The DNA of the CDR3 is TGTGCCAGCAGCCAAGATCCCATAGCGGGGGGAGAAAAACTGTTTTTT.